This T cell receptor (beta chain) came from a study of graft-versus-host responses after intestinal transplantation. Background on the study: The study gave all recipients anti-thymocyte globulin induction, then tacrolimus and steroids for about 3 years.

Trimming removed 7 bases at V and 1 base at J, with 13 bases between. This CDR3 region has 13 residues. From germline, CDR1 is SQVTM and CDR2 ANQGSEA. Plated together were around 200,000 CFSE-labeled responder cells and around 200,000 irradiated, violet-dye-labeled stimulator cells. Profiled with immunoSEQ multiplex PCR; TCRdb holds only in-frame clones, not every one. The sample consists of about 23,000 clones, about 41% of them appearing once. This clone came up a few times. The V gene is TRBV29-1, the J gene TRBJ1-1; D is undetermined. The receptor's source is a human patient who was an organ donor for intestinal transplantation. This material consisted of alloreactive CD8+ T cells from a mixed lymphocyte reaction culture, taken before transplantation. Subset indicated: CFSE-low proliferating T cells sorted from roughly six-day pre-transplant mixed lymphocyte reaction (GvH or HvG direction). The CDR3, as DNA: TGCAGCGGCCGGAGGGAGGGGAACACTGAAGCTTTCTTT. It encodes CSGRREGNTEAFF.